The 2 T cell receptor beta chains listed next were all sequenced from one sample in a study of cytomegalovirus exposure and HLA in healthy donors. The PCR ran on 60 Vbeta and 13 Jbeta primers. Repertoires were generated with immunoSEQ multiplex PCR, while TCRdb's copy carries only in-frame clones and drops some. In the table there are 95,000 to 150,000 clones, 72% of which are singletons. The sequencing input was PBMCs. The receptors derive from a man aged 25-40 years in good health and CMV-seronegative.

Turning to this clone: The sample holds other DNA sequences that translate to the same CDR3. The V and J genes are TRBV19 and TRBJ1-1; a weak D match, TRBD1 (5 bases). Germline-derived CDR1 and CDR2 are LNHDA and SQIVND (reference sequence). Trimming took 3 bases from V and 3 from J, leaving 8 bases between them. The CDR3 runs to 13 residues. The CDR3 bases are TGTGCCAGTAGTATTAAAGGGGACACTGAAGCTTTCTTT. Amino acid sequence: CASSIKGDTEAFF.

This rearrangement joins TRBV18 to TRBJ2-5; maybe TRBD2 (5 bases). Trimming cost V 2 bases and J 2 bases, with 12 bases left between them. The CDR3 has 15 amino acids. Germline lookup yields CDR1 KGHSH and CDR2 LQKENI. In nucleotides, the CDR3 is TGTGCCAGCTCACCAGGGCAACAGCGGCAAGAGACCCAGTACTTC. Translated: CASSPGQQRQETQYF. The full variable domain, its missing parts supplied by reference TRBV18 and TRBJ2-5, is NAGVMQNPRHLVRRRGQEARLRCSPMKGHSHVYWYRQLPEEGLKFMVYLQKENIIDESGMPKERFSAEFPKEGPSILRIQQVVRGDSAAYFCASSPGQQRQETQYFGPGTRLLVL.